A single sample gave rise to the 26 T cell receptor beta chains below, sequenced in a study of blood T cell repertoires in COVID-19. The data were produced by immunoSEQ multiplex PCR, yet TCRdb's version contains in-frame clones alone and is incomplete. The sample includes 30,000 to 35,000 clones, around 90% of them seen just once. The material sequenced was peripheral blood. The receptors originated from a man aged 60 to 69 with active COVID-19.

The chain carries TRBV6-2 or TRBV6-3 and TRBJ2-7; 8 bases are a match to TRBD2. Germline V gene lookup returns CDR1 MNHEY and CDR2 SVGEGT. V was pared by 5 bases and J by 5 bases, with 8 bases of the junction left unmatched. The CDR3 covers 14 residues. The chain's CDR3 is CASSRRGGYHEQYF. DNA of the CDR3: TGTGCCAGCAGTCGACGGGGGGGTTACCACGAGCAGTACTTC.

CDR3 residues: CASSSPGLANYGYTF. CDR3 nucleotide sequence: TGTGCCAGCAGTTCCCCTGGACTAGCTAACTATGGCTACACCTTC. This chain links TRBV6-6 with TRBJ1-2, with no clear D. Trimming left V 4 bases short and J 0 bases short, with 12 bases between. CDR1 MNHNY and CDR2 SVGAGI come from the germline V gene (reference sequence). CDR3 size: 15 residues.

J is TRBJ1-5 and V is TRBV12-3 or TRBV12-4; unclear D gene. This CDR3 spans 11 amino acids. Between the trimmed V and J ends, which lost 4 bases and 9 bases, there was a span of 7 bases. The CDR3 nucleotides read TGTGCCAGCAGTTATCGGGGGCCCCAGCATTTT. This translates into CASSYRGPQHF.

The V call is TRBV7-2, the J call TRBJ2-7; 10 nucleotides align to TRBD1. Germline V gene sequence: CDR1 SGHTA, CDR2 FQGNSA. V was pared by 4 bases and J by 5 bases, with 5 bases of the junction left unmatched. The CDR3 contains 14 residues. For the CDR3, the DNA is TGTGCCAGCAGCTCACCGACAGGGGGCGACGAGCAGTACTTC. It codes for CASSSPTGGDEQYF.

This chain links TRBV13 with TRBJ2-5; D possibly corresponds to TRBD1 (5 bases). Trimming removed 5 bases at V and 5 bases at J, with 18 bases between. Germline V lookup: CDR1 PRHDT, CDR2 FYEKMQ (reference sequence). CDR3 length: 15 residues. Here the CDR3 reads CASSARGGPGETQYF. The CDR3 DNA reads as TGTGCCAGCAGCGCTAGGGGTGGACCCGGGGAGACCCAGTACTTC.

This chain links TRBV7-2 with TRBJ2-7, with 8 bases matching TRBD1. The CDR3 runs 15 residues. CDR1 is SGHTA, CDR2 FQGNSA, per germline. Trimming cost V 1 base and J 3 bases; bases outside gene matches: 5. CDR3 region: CASSLDGQGLYEQYF. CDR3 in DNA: TGTGCCAGCAGCTTAGACGGACAGGGTCTCTACGAGCAGTACTTC.

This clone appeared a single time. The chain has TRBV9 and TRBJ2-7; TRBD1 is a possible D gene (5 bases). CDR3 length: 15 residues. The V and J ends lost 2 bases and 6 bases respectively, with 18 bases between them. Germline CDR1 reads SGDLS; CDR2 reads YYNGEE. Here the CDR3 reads CASSVSHRSPSEQYF. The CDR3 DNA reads TGTGCCAGCAGCGTGTCCCACAGGTCACCCTCCGAGCAGTACTTC.

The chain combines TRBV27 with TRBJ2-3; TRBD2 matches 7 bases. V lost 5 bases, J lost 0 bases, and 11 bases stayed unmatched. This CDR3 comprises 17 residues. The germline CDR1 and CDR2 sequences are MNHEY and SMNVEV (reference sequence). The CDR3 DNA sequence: TGTGCCAGCAGTACCGCGGGACTATGGGCTAGCACAGATACGCAGTATTTT. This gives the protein CASSTAGLWASTDTQYF.

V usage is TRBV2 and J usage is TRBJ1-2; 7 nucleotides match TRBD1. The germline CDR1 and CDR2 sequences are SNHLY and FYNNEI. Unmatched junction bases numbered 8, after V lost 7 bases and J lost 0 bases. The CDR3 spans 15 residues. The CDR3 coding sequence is TGTGCCAGCACCCTTGAAGACAGGGCTAACTATGGCTACACCTTC. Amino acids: CASTLEDRANYGYTF.

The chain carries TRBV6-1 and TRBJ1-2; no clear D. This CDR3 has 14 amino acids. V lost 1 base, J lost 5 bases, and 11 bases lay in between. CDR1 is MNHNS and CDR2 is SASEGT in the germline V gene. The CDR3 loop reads CASSEELGKYGYTF. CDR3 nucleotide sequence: TGTGCCAGCAGTGAAGAGTTGGGCAAATATGGCTACACCTTC.

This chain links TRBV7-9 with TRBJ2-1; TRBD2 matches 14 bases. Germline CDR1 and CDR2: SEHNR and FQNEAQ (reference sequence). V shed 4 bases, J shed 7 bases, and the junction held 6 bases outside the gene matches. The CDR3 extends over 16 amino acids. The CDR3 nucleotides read TGTGCCAGCAGCTCCCGACTAGCGGGAGGGTTTAATGAGCAGTTCTTC. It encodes CASSSRLAGGFNEQFF.

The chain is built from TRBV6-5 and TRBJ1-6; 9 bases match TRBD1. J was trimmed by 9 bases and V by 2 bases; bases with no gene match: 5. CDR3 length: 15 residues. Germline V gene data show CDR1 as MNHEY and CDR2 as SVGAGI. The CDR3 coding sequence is TGTGCCAGCAGTTACGCCGGGACAGGGTTTTCACCCCTCCACTTT. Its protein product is CASSYAGTGFSPLHF.

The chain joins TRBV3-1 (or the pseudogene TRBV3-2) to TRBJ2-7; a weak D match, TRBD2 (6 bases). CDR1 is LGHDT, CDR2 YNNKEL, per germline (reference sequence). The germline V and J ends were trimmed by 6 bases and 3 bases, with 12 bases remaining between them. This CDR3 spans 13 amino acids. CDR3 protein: CASSPTSLYEQYF. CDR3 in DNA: TGTGCCAGCAGTCCGACTAGTCTCTACGAGCAGTACTTC.

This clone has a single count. The CDR3 nucleotides are TGTGCCATCAGTGAGCAGGTCGCTGACAGCATCGAGCAGTACTTC. This translates into CAISEQVADSIEQYF. The rearrangement links TRBV10-3 to TRBJ2-7; the D gene is possibly TRBD1 (5 bases). V gave up 2 bases and J gave up 6 bases, with 17 bases separating them. Germline CDR1 is ENHRY and CDR2 is SYGVKD. This CDR3 region has 15 residues.

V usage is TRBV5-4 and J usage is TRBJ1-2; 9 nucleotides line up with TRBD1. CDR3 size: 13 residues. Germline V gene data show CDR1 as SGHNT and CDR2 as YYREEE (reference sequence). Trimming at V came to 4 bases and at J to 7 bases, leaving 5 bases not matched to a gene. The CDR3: CASSNWTGAGYTF. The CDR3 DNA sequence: TGTGCCAGCAGCAATTGGACAGGGGCTGGCTACACCTTC.

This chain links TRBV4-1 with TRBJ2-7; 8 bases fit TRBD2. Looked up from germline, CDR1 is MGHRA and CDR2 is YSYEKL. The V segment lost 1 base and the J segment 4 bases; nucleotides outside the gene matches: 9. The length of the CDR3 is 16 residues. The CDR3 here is CASSQGPGAGVYEQYF. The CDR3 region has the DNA TGCGCCAGCAGCCAAGGCCCGGGAGCGGGGGTATACGAGCAGTACTTC.

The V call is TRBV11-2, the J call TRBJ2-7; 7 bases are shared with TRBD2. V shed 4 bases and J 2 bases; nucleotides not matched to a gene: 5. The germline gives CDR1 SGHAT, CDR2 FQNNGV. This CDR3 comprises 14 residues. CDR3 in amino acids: CASSSVGGAYEQYF. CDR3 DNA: TGTGCCAGCAGCTCAGTGGGGGGGGCCTACGAGCAGTACTTC.

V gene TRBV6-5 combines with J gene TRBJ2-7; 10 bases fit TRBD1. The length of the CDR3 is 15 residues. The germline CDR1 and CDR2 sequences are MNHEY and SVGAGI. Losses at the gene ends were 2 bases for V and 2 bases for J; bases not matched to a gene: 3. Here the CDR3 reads CASSYRDRGTYEQYF. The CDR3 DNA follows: TGTGCCAGCAGTTACCGGGACAGGGGAACCTACGAGCAGTACTTC.

The CDR3 sequence is CASSLVAGSHNEQFF. The CDR3 DNA follows: TGCGCCAGCAGCTTGGTGGCAGGATCTCACAATGAGCAGTTCTTC. The chain links TRBV5-1 to TRBJ2-1; D remains ambiguous. The germline CDR1 and CDR2 sequences are SGHRS and YFSETQ. V was shortened by 0 bases and J by 5 bases, with 12 bases between the two germline ends. The CDR3 is made up of 15 amino acids.

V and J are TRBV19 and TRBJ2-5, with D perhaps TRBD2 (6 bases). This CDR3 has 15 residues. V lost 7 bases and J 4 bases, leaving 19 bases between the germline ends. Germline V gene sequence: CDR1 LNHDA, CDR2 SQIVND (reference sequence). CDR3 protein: CASKGRGSFVETQYF. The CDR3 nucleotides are TGTGCCAGTAAAGGACGGGGGAGTTTTGTAGAGACCCAGTACTTC.

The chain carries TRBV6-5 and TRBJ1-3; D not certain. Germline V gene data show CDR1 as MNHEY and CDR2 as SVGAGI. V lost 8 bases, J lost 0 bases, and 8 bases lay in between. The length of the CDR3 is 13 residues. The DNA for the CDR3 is TGTGCCAGCGGTTGGGCCTCTGGAAACACCATATATTTT. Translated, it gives CASGWASGNTIYF.

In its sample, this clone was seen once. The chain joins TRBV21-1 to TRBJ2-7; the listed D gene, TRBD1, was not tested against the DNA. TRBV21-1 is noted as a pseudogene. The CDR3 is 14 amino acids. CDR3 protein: CASSLDRRSYEQYF. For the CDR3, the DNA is TGTGCCAGCAGCTTGGACAGAAGATCCTACGAGCAGTACTTC.

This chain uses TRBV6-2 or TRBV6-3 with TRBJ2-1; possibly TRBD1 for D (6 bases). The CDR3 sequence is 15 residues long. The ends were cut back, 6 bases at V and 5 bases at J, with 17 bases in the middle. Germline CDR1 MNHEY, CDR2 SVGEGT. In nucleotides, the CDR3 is TGTGCCAGCAGCTCCGGGACACTCGTTGACAATGAGCAGTTCTTC. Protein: CASSSGTLVDNEQFF.

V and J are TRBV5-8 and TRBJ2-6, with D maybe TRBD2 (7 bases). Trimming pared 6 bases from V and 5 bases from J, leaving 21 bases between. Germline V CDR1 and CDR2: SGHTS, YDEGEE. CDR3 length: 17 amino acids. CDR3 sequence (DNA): TGTGCCAGCATTTGGGGGGGCAGAGGTTTCCGGGCCAACGTCCTGACTTTC. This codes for CASIWGGRGFRANVLTF.

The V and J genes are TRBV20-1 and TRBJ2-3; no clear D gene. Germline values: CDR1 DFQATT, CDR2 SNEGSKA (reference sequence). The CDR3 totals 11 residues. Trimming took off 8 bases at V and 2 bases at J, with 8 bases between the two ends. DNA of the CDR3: TGCAGTATCCTTGTCACAGATACGCAGTATTTT. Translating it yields CSILVTDTQYF.

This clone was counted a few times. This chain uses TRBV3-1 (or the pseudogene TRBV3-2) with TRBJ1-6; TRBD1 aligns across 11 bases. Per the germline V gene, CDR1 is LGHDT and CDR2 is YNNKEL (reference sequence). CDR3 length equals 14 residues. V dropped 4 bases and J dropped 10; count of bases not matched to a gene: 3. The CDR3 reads CASSPGTGGSPLHF. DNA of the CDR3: TGTGCCAGCAGCCCCGGGACAGGGGGATCACCCCTCCACTTT.